This paragraph covers one T cell receptor beta chain sequence. This entry comes from a study of T cells expressing NK-cell markers. TCRdb re-called the 5' RACE reads, yielding one record per CDR3 amino acid sequence without DNA. This sample's clone table lists some 500,000 distinct CDR3 sequences. The CDR3 loop spans 17 amino acids. The V gene's germline CDR1 is MNHNY and CDR2 SVGAGI (reference sequence). The chain recombines TRBV6-6 with TRBJ2-5; TCRdb calls TRBD1, which cannot be checked without DNA. The TCR sequence derives from a woman aged 50 to 60 in good health. The specimen sequenced was blood T cells: a sorted CD56 or NKG2C T cell subset, CD4+ or CD8+ T cells, or bulk PBMC T cells (not recorded which). CDR3 amino acids: CASSPPGTRNAQETQYF.